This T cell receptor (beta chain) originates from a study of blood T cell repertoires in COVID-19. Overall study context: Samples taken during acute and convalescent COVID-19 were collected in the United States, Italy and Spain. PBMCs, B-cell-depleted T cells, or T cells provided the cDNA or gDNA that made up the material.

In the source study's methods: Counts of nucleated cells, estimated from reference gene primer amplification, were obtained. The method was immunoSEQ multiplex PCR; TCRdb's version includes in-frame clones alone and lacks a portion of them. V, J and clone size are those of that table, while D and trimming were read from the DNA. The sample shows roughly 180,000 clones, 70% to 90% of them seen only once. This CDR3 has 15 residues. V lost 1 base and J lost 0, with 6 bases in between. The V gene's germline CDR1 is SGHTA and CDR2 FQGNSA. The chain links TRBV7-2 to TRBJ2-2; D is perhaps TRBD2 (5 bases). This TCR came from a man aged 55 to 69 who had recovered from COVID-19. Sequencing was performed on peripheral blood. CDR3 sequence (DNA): TGTGCCAGCAGCTTAGACGGGACGAACACCGGGGAGCTGTTTTTT. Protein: CASSLDGTNTGELFF.